The T cell receptor beta chain described here comes from a study of blood T cell repertoires in COVID-19 (dated by TCRdb to 2018 to 2020). General notes on the study: Samples from collaborators originated in the United States, Italy and Spain and spanned both the acute and convalescent phases of COVID-19. Deeply sampled blood TCRbeta repertoires from subjects exposed to, actively infected with, or recovered from COVID-19 were included in the dataset. A freely available public database, intended as a resource for researchers studying the immune response to SARS-CoV-2, is where the repertoires were released. Where HLA class I and class II types were available, the types were taken from metadata supplied by the sample provider, not from assay-based typing. The prospective study material was composed of cDNA or gDNA derived from T cells, B-cell-depleted T cells, or PBMCs. Samples were obtained from the ongoing ImmuneRACE study (first 160 participants) and from about 1,300 subjects provided by 6 global collaborators. Nearly every sample came with metadata listing a de-identified subject ID, COVID-19 status, age in years and sex. Overall results and qualifications from the work: The amount of clinical and demographic metadata varied by source and participant and was provided uncurated.

Trimming removed 9 bases from V and 5 bases from J; the gene matches leave 3 bases unexplained. There are 11 amino acids in the CDR3, from cysteine to phenylalanine inclusive. Only the CDR3 DNA is retained, 33 bases long and in frame from the first base. CDR1 LNHDA and CDR2 SQIVND are derived from the germline V gene (reference sequence). A note on this clone: The specificity of this receptor is unknown. Base qualities are not provided; no much larger clone lies one nucleotide away.

The immunoSEQ Assay, a bias-controlled multiplex PCR, was used to amplify TCRbeta CDR3 regions from genomic DNA. As for the original processing: Within the assay, amplification of reference gene primers was used to estimate how many nucleated cells each sample contained. Sequence reads were collapsed and filtered to measure the absolute abundance of every unique TCRbeta CDR3 rearrangement. Productive Simpson clonality was computed per sample as the square root of Simpson's diversity index over productive rearrangements. As stored in TCRdb, this immuneACCESS dataset retains in-frame rearrangements with V and J assigned. A fraction of the clones does not appear; measured against another copy, unresolved V genes explain less than half of the discrepancy, and the remainder lacks a known reason. That table is the source of V, J and clone size, and D and trimming were worked out from the DNA. This sample gives roughly 170,000 clones in total; around nine tenths of them show up just once. Roughly 0.85% of the sample comes from the top ten.

Another Seattle source contributed samples from volunteer blood donors who had recovered from COVID-19. Whole blood was collected in K2EDTA tubes by collaborating institutions according to the institutions' own protocols. For TCRbeta analysis, collaborators shipped samples in one of three forms: frozen whole blood, isolated PBMCs, or DNA extracted from either of those sample types. Here the chain combines TRBV19 and TRBJ2-7; 8 bases in the junction line up with TRBD2. The source is a woman between 18 and 30 years old who had recovered from COVID-19. The sequenced sample was peripheral blood. In nucleotides, the sequence is TGTGCCAGCCGGGGGGGGGACGAGCAGTACTTC. Its coded protein is CASRGGDEQYF.